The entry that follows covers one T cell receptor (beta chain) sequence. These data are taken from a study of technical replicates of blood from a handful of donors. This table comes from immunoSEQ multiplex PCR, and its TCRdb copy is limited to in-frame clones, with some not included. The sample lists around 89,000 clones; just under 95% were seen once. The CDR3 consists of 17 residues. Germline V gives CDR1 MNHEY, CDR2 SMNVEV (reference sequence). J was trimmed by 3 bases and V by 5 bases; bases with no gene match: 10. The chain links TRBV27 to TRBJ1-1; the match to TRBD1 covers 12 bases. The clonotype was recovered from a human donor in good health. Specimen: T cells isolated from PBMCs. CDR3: CASSPHGTGGAHTEAFF. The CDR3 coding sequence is TGTGCCAGCAGTCCGCACGGGACAGGGGGCGCACACACTGAAGCTTTCTTT.